This TCR beta chain derives from a study of cytomegalovirus exposure and HLA in healthy donors. Study-level results: When analyzed later, a missense DCLRE1C variant was found to be linked to TCR beta V- and J-gene trimming. In vitro, a few CMV-associated chains proved specific for CMV antigens. Reported results showed that the classifier diagnosed cytomegalovirus status with high specificity and sensitivity. Later analysis showed TCR association rates varying by HLA locus, highest for DRB1 and lowest for HLA-C.

As concerns this clone: What it binds is unknown.

Vbeta (60) and Jbeta (13) primers were used in the PCR. Assay: immunoSEQ multiplex PCR; the TCRdb copy retains only in-frame clones and omits some. In all, the sample yields 70,000 or so clones. The source of this sequence is a boy under 18 in good health and CMV-seronegative. The specimen sequenced was PBMCs.

CDR3 sequence reads: CASSPTGDVQPQHF. The CDR3 bases are TGTGCCAGCAGTCCGACAGGGGATGTTCAGCCCCAGCATTTT. The chain combines TRBV6-6 with TRBJ1-5, with 8 bases aligning to TRBD1. CDR3 size: 14 residues. Trimming at V came to 5 bases and at J to 6 bases, leaving 6 bases not matched to a gene. Germline CDR1 and CDR2: MNHNY and SVGAGI (reference sequence).